This T cell receptor (beta chain) stems from a study of esophageal squamous cell carcinoma under preoperative chemotherapy. Notes on this clonotype: Its target is unknown.

Documented time point: after preoperative PTX-NDP chemotherapy. Patients received paclitaxel-nedaplatin as preoperative chemotherapy before surgery. General study findings and limits: After chemotherapy, TCR diversity rose significantly in peripheral T cells but not in tumor-infiltrating lymphocytes.

Using its own MiXCR run on the PCR reads, TCRdb lists one record per CDR3 protein. The table includes roughly 10,000 distinct CDR3 sequences, roughly 63% detected once. This CDR3 is built from 14 residues. Germline trimming cut 6 bases from V and 6 bases from J; bases unmatched to any gene: 3. Germline V lookup: CDR1 MNHNS, CDR2 SASEGT. The V and J genes are TRBV6-1 and TRBJ2-1, with 12 bases identical to TRBD2. The sequence came from a human donor with esophageal squamous cell carcinoma. The donor label of this sample is uncertain. The specimen was taken from a patient given preoperative chemotherapy. CDR3 sequence: CASSGLAGTNEQFF. The CDR3 coding sequence is TGTGCCAGCAGCGGACTAGCGGGGACCAATGAGCAGTTCTTC.